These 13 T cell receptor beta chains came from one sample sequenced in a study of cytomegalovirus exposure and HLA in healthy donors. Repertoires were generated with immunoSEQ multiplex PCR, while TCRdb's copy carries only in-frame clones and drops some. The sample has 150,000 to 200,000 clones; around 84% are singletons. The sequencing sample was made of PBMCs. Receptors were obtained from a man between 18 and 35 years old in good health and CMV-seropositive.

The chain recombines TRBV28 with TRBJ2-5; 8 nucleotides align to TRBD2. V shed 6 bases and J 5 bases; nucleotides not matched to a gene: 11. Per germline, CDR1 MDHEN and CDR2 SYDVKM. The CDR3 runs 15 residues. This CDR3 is CASSSTGTSWETQYF. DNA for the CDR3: TGTGCCAGCAGCTCAACCGGGACTAGTTGGGAGACCCAGTACTTC.

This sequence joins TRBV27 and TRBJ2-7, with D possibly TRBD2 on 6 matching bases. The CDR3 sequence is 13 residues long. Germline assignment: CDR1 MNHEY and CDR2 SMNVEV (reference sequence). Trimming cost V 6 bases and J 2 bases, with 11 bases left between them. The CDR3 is CASRRGTPYEQYF. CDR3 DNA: TGTGCCAGCAGACGCGGGACCCCCTACGAGCAGTACTTC.

DNA for the CDR3: TGTGCCAGCTCACCACCGGCACAGGGTGGATTTGGGCAGTTCTTC. Its translation: CASSPPAQGGFGQFF. This sequence joins TRBV18 and TRBJ2-1, with D maybe TRBD1 (6 bases). Trimming stripped 0 bases from V and 12 bases from J, with 18 bases between. This CDR3 is built from 15 residues. The V gene's germline CDR1 is KGHSH and CDR2 LQKENI.

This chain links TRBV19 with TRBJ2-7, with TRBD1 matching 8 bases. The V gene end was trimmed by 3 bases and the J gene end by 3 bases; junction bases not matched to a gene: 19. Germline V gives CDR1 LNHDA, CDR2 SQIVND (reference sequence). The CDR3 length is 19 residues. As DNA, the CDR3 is TGTGCCAGTAGTATCACGGTGGCAGGGGGCTTAAGTGGGATCTACGAGCAGTACTTC. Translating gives CASSITVAGGLSGIYEQYF.

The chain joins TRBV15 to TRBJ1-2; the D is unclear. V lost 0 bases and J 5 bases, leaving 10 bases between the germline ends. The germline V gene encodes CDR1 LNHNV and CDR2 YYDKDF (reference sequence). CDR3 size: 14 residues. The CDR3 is CATSRDRTAYGYTF. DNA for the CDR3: TGTGCCACCAGCAGAGATCGTACAGCTTATGGCTACACCTTC.

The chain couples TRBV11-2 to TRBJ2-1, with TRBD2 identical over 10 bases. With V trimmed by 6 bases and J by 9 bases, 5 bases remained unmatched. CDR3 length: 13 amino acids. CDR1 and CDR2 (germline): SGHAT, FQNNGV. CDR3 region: CASSGTSASEQFF. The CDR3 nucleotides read TGTGCCAGCAGTGGGACTAGCGCTAGTGAGCAGTTCTTC.

The CDR3 region has the DNA TGTGCTAGTGGTTTGGGACAGGGGGGAACAGATACGCAGTATTTT. This codes for CASGLGQGGTDTQYF. The chain combines TRBV12-5 with TRBJ2-3; 9 nucleotides align to TRBD1. Looked up from germline, CDR1 is LGHNT and CDR2 is FRNRAP. CDR3 length: 15 residues. J lost 3 bases, V lost 1 base, and 2 bases had no gene match. Full variable domain (remainder filled in from reference TRBV12-5 and TRBJ2-3): DARVTQTPRHKVTEMGQEVTMRCQPILGHNTVFWYRQTMMQGLELLAYFRNRAPLDDSGMPKDRFSAEMPDATLATLKIQPSEPRDSAVYFCASGLGQGGTDTQYFGPGTRLTVL.

The CDR3 region is CASSVSSSGNTIYF. The CDR3 DNA is TGTGCCAGCTCTGTTTCGAGCTCTGGAAACACCATATATTTT. The chain combines TRBV6-5 with TRBJ1-3, with D unclear. Trimming cost V 8 bases and J 0 bases, with 11 bases left between them. Looked up from germline, CDR1 is MNHEY and CDR2 is SVGAGI. This CDR3 contains 14 residues.

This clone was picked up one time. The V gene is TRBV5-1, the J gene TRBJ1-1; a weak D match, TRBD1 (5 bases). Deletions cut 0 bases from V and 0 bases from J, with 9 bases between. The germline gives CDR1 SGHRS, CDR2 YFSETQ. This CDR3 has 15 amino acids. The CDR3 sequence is CASSLGGQLNTEAFF. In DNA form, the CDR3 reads TGCGCCAGCAGCTTGGGGGGCCAGTTGAACACTGAAGCTTTCTTT. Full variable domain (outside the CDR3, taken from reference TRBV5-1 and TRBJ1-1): KAGVTQTPRYLIKTRGQQVTLSCSPISGHRSVSWYQQTPGQGLQFLFEYFSETQRNKGNFPGRFSGRQFSNSRSEMNVSTLELGDSALYLCASSLGGQLNTEAFFGQGTRLTVV.

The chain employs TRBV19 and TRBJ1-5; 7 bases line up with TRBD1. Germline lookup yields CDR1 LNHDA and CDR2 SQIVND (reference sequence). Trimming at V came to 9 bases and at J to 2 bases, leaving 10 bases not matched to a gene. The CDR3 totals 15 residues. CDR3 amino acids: CASLPRDSGNQPQHF. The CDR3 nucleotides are TGTGCCAGCTTACCCCGGGACAGTGGCAATCAGCCCCAGCATTTT.

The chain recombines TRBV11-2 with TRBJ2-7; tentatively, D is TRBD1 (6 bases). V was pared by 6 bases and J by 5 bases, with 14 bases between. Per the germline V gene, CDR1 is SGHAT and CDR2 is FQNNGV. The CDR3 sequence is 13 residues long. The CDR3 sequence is CASRLTGLDEQYF. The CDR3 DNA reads TGTGCCAGCAGGCTGACAGGTTTGGACGAGCAGTACTTC.

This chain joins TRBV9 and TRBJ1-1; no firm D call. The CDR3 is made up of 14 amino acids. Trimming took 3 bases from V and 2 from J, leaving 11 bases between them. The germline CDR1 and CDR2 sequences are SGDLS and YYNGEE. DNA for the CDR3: TGTGCCAGCAGCGCCGGAGAGTCAAACACTGAAGCTTTCTTT. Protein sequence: CASSAGESNTEAFF.

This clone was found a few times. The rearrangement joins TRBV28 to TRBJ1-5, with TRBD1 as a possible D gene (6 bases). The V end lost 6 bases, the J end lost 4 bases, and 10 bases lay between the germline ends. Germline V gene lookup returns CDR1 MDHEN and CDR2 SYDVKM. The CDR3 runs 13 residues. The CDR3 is CASRGQFNQPQHF. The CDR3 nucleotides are TGTGCCAGCAGAGGACAGTTTAATCAGCCCCAGCATTTT.